This TCR beta chain was sequenced for a study of Ad26.COV2.S vaccination and SARS-CoV-2 variants. Across the study: Administration of Ad26.COV2.S was intramuscular, either once or twice 56 days apart.

As concerns this clone: What it binds is unknown.

General study results and limits: Vaccine recipients and placebo recipients showed similar non-spike TCR breadth. Vaccinees displayed broader spike-specific TCR repertoires than placebo recipients.

The assay was immunoSEQ multiplex PCR, and TCRdb's table has in-frame clones only and misses some. This sample has around 300,000 clones, with less than 90% found just once. The treatment here: around 19 received Ad26.COV2.S at low or high dose, single or two shots; roughly five received placebo; per-sample allocation not given. Collection of the samples took place on day 63 after the first injection of vaccine or placebo. Sequenced here: peripheral blood, sampled in a trial of Ad26.COV2.S vaccine versus placebo. This clonotype was obtained from a person between 18 and 59 years old who received the Ad26.COV2.S COVID-19 vaccine or a placebo.

In DNA form, the CDR3 reads TGCGCCAGCAGCTTGACAGGCGTAGGAGAGACCCAGTACTTC. This sequence encodes CASSLTGVGETQYF. The J gene is TRBJ2-5, the V gene TRBV5-1, with a tentative D call TRBD1 (5 bases). This CDR3 region has 14 residues. V dropped 1 base and J dropped 4 bases, with 11 bases sitting between them. CDR1 SGHRS and CDR2 YFSETQ come from the germline V gene.